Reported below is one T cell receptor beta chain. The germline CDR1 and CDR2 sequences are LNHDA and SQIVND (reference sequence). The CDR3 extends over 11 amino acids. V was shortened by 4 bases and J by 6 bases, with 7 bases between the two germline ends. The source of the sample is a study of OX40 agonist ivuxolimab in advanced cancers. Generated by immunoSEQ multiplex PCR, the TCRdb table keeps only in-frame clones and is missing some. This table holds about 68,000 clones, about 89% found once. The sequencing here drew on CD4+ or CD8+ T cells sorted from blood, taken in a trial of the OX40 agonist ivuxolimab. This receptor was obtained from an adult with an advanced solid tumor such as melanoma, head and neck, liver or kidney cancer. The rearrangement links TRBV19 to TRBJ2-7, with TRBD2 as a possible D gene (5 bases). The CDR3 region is CASSKSGEQYF. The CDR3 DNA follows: TGTGCCAGTAGTAAGAGCGGCGAGCAGTACTTC.